The sequence of this TCR beta chain was determined in a study of T-cell reconstitution after alpha-beta-depleted transplantation in children. TCRbeta library construction was performed incorporating unique molecular identifiers. TCRdb ran MiXCR on the PCR reads and lists one entry per CDR3 protein. The data contain approximately 350,000 distinct CDR3 sequences, about a tenth of them singletons. The V gene's germline CDR1 is MNHEY and CDR2 SMNVEV (reference sequence). CDR3 length: 13 residues. Between the trimmed V and J ends, which lost 8 bases and 5 bases, there was a span of 15 bases. V and J are TRBV27 and TRBJ2-5; a possible D gene is TRBD2 (6 bases). The sample consisted of PBMCs from the stem cell graft donor, taken from the stem cell graft. The sequence was collected from a human donor who donated a stem cell graft to a child with acute lymphoblastic leukemia. The CDR3 region is CASGLAVRETQYF. In nucleotides, the CDR3 is TGTGCCAGCGGATTAGCGGTCCGGGAGACCCAGTACTTC.